The 19 T cell receptor beta chains reported below all come from one sample, sequenced in a study of CD8 T cell repertoires and HIV-1 epitope variants. The assay was immunoSEQ multiplex PCR, and TCRdb's table has in-frame clones only and misses some. The table shows 95,000 or so clones, with over 70% occurring only once. The sequencing sample was made of uncultured baseline CD8+ T cells from peripheral blood mononuclear cells (PBMCs). The receptor set was obtained from a male donor with HIV.

The chain employs TRBV2 and TRBJ2-4, with D possibly matching TRBD1 (7 bases). The CDR3 is 14 residues long. V lost 10 bases and J lost 4, with 17 bases in between. Germline values: CDR1 SNHLY, CDR2 FYNNEI. The CDR3 DNA follows: TGTGCCACCCAGGGGGGTGGGGGAAAAAACATTCAGTACTTC. As protein: CATQGGGGKNIQYF. The entire variable domain, with the rest obtained from reference TRBV2 and TRBJ2-4, is as follows: EPEVTQTPSHQVTQMGQEVILRCVPISNHLYFYWYRQILGQKVEFLVSFYNNEISEKSEIFDDQFSVERPDGSNFTLKIRSTKLEDSAMYFCATQGGGGKNIQYFGAGTRLSVL.

V and J are TRBV19 and TRBJ2-5; D ambiguous. CDR3 length equals 13 residues. V lost 3 bases and J 3 bases, leaving 8 bases between the germline ends. The germline V gene encodes CDR1 LNHDA and CDR2 SQIVND (reference sequence). CDR3 amino acids: CASSMGSEETQYF. The CDR3 DNA is TGTGCCAGTAGTATGGGCAGCGAAGAGACCCAGTACTTC.

This chain connects TRBV9 to TRBJ2-7, with D hard to call. The CDR3 covers 16 residues. Trimming took off 4 bases at V and 0 bases at J, with 17 bases between the two ends. Germline assignment: CDR1 SGDLS and CDR2 YYNGEE. CDR3 region: CASSPTRALSSYEQYF. DNA of the CDR3: TGTGCCAGCAGCCCAACGCGAGCGTTGAGCTCCTACGAGCAGTACTTC.

The chain recombines TRBV5-1 with TRBJ1-4; maybe TRBD1 (5 bases). Trimming took 5 bases from V and 7 from J, leaving 9 bases between them. The CDR3 runs 12 residues. CDR1 is SGHRS and CDR2 is YFSETQ in the germline V gene. The CDR3 reads CASRAGFEKLFF. CDR3 nucleotide sequence: TGCGCCAGCAGAGCAGGGTTTGAAAAACTGTTTTTT.

This chain connects TRBV28 to TRBJ2-1, with 7 bases that match TRBD2. Looked up from germline, CDR1 is MDHEN and CDR2 is SYDVKM. The CDR3 contains 15 residues. With V trimmed by 6 bases and J by 4 bases, 9 bases remained unmatched. CDR3 region: CASSYSGGAYNEQFF. CDR3 DNA sequence: TGTGCCAGCAGCTACTCGGGGGGAGCATACAATGAGCAGTTCTTC.

The chain employs TRBV19 and TRBJ2-7; D is uncertain. V was shortened by 3 bases and J by 5 bases, with 14 bases between the two germline ends. This CDR3 spans 14 amino acids. Germline assignment: CDR1 LNHDA and CDR2 SQIVND (reference sequence). CDR3 in amino acids: CASSISTRWDEQYF. CDR3 nucleotides: TGTGCCAGTAGTATTTCCACAAGGTGGGACGAGCAGTACTTC.

The chain joins TRBV6-5 to TRBJ2-2; D may match TRBD1 or TRBD2 (5 bases each). V was clipped by 5 bases and J by 7 bases, with 14 bases between them. The CDR3 length is 14 residues. Germline values: CDR1 MNHEY, CDR2 SVGAGI. CDR3 sequence: CASSPTGRNGELFF. CDR3 nucleotides: TGTGCCAGCAGTCCCACGGGACGGAACGGGGAGCTGTTTTTT.

This clone came up a few times. The rearrangement uses TRBV9 and TRBJ2-7; D perhaps matches TRBD2 (6 bases). Germline V gene data show CDR1 as SGDLS and CDR2 as YYNGEE. The CDR3 totals 15 residues. V lost 0 bases and J 3 bases, leaving 13 bases between the germline ends. CDR3 sequence reads: CASSVEEGTIYEQYF. DNA for the CDR3: TGTGCCAGCAGCGTAGAGGAGGGAACGATCTACGAGCAGTACTTC.

The V gene is TRBV6-5, the J gene TRBJ2-2; the D gene could be TRBD1 or TRBD2 (5 bases each). V was pared by 6 bases and J by 3 bases, with 14 bases between. This CDR3 has 15 amino acids. Germline assignment: CDR1 MNHEY and CDR2 SVGAGI. CDR3 DNA sequence: TGTGCCAGCAGCATCCGGGACCGATACACCGGGGAGCTGTTTTTT. This gives the protein CASSIRDRYTGELFF.

The chain employs TRBV7-8 and TRBJ1-5, with 9 positions matching TRBD1. In germline, CDR1 is SGHVS, CDR2 FQNEAQ. V dropped 5 bases and J dropped 0; count of bases not matched to a gene: 11. The CDR3 contains 18 residues. In DNA, the CDR3 is TGTGCCAGCAGCGGACTAGCGGACAGGGGATATAGCAATCAGCCCCAGCATTTT. Encoded protein: CASSGLADRGYSNQPQHF.

This clone was found a few times. The CDR3 nucleotides read TGCAGCGTTGACCTACTGGGACTTCCTCGGGATGAGCAGTTCTTC. It encodes CSVDLLGLPRDEQFF. The chain couples TRBV29-1 to TRBJ2-1; tentative D call: TRBD2 (6 bases). The germline V gene encodes CDR1 SQVTM and CDR2 ANQGSEA. This CDR3 is built from 15 residues. Trimming left V 3 bases short and J 8 bases short, with 20 bases between.

The V gene is TRBV6-5, the J gene TRBJ2-5; 11 bases map to TRBD1. Germline V lookup: CDR1 MNHEY, CDR2 SVGAGI. J gave up 5 bases and V 6 bases, and 8 bases lay outside the gene matches. This CDR3 comprises 15 residues. CDR3 residues: CASRPGQGAWETQYF. The CDR3 DNA reads TGTGCCAGCAGACCCGGACAGGGGGCGTGGGAGACCCAGTACTTC.

V is TRBV7-2 and J is TRBJ1-6; the match to TRBD1 covers 8 bases. J gave up 10 bases and V 2 bases, and 7 bases lay outside the gene matches. This CDR3 has 15 residues. The germline CDR1 and CDR2 sequences are SGHTA and FQGNSA. The CDR3 here is CASSLQQGVQSPLHF. CDR3 nucleotide sequence: TGTGCCAGCAGCTTACAACAGGGGGTTCAATCACCCCTCCACTTT.

The J gene is TRBJ2-7, the V gene TRBV6-1; 7 bases align to TRBD1. The CDR3 totals 15 residues. With 4 bases clipped from V and 3 bases from J, the junction kept 9 bases outside the gene matches. Germline assignment: CDR1 MNHNS and CDR2 SASEGT. The CDR3 region is CASSGGQNLVYEQYF. The CDR3 DNA reads TGTGCCAGCAGTGGGGGACAGAACCTTGTCTACGAGCAGTACTTC.

This clone has only one observation. The rearrangement links TRBV6-4 to TRBJ2-3, with 10 bases that match TRBD2. Germline V gene data show CDR1 as MRHNA and CDR2 as SNTAGT. Trimming at V came to 0 bases and at J to 5 bases, leaving 17 bases not matched to a gene. This CDR3 has 20 amino acids. CDR3 sequence reads: CASSDSPQAGGPRLGDTQYF. The CDR3 DNA reads TGTGCCAGCAGTGACTCCCCTCAAGCGGGAGGGCCGAGGTTAGGAGATACGCAGTATTTT.

The chain recombines TRBV4-3 with TRBJ1-1, with 7 bases fitting TRBD1. Germline-derived CDR1 and CDR2 are LGHNA and YSLEER. The trim removed 4 bases at V and 0 bases at J, leaving 14 bases unmatched. This CDR3 region has 18 residues. CDR3 nucleotide sequence: TGCGCCAGCAGCCCAGGGGGATACAGGGCTGGGATGAACACTGAAGCTTTCTTT. Translating it yields CASSPGGYRAGMNTEAFF.

This chain connects TRBV30 to TRBJ1-4; D is ambiguous. V dropped 3 bases and J dropped 5 bases, with 13 bases sitting between them. This CDR3 has 14 amino acids. The germline gives CDR1 GTSNPN, CDR2 SVGIG (reference sequence). Here the CDR3 DNA reads TGTGCCTGGAGCCCCACGGTCACAAATGAAAAACTGTTTTTT. Its protein is CAWSPTVTNEKLFF.

This chain connects TRBV7-2 to TRBJ2-7; D may be TRBD2 (7 bases). The CDR3 has 15 residues. Trimming cost V 1 base and J 4 bases, with 14 bases left between them. From germline, CDR1 is SGHTA and CDR2 FQGNSA. CDR3 nucleotide sequence: TGTGCCAGCAGCTTAGTTGCGGGGGCCAGATACGAGCAGTACTTC. It is translated as CASSLVAGARYEQYF.

The V and J genes are TRBV5-6 and TRBJ2-2; the match to TRBD1 covers 7 bases. The germline V gene has CDR1 SGHDT and CDR2 YYEEEE. The V gene end was trimmed by 7 bases and the J gene end by 0 bases; junction bases not matched to a gene: 6. The CDR3 has 15 residues. CDR3 loop: CASRSGQSNTGELFF. As DNA, the CDR3 is TGTGCCAGCCGCTCGGGACAGTCGAACACCGGGGAGCTGTTTTTT.